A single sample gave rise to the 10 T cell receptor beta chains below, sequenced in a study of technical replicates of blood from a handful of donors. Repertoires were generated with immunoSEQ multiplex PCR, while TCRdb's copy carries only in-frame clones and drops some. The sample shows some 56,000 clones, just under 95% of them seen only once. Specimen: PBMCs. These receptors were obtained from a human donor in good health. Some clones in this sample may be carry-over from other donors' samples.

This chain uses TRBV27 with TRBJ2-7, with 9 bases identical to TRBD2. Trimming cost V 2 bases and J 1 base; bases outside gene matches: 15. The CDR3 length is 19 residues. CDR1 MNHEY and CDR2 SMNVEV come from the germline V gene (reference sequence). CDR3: CASSLAQGWGTSSSYEQYF. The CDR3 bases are TGTGCCAGCAGTTTAGCTCAGGGGTGGGGGACTAGCAGTTCCTACGAGCAGTACTTC.

DNA for the CDR3: TGTGCCAGCAGCCCAGACAGGGTCACCGAGCAGTACTTC. Amino acids: CASSPDRVTEQYF. J is TRBJ2-7 and V is TRBV7-2, with 7 nucleotides matching TRBD1. Germline V gene sequence: CDR1 SGHTA, CDR2 FQGNSA. Germline trimming cut 5 bases from V and 6 bases from J; bases unmatched to any gene: 7. This CDR3 spans 13 amino acids.

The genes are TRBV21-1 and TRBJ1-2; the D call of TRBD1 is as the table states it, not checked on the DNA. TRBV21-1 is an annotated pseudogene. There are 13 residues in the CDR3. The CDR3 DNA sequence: TGTGCCAGCAGCAAAGACAAAAACTATGGCTACACCTTC. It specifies CASSKDKNYGYTF.

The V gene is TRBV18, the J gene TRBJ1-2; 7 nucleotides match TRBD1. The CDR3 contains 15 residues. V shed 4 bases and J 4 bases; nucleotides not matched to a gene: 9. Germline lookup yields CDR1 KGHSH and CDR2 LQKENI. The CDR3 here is CASSLPTGTGYGYTF. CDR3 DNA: TGTGCCAGCTCACTACCGACAGGGACTGGCTATGGCTACACCTTC.

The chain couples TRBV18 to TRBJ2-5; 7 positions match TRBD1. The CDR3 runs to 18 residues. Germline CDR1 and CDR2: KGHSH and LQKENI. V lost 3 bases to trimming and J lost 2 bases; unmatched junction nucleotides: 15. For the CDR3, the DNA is TGTGCCAGCTCACCCCGTTCGAGGATCGGGACAGAACAAGAGACCCAGTACTTC. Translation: CASSPRSRIGTEQETQYF.

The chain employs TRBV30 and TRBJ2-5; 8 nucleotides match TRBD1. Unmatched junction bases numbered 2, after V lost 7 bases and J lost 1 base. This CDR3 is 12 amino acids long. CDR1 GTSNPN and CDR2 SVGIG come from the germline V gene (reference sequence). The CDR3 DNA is TGTGCCTTCACAGGGGGCCAAGAGACCCAGTACTTC. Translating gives CAFTGGQETQYF.

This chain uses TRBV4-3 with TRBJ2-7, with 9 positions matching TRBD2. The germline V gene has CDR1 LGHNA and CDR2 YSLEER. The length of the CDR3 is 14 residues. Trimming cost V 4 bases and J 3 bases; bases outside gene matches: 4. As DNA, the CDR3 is TGCGCCAGCAGCCGTAATAGCGGGAGCTACGAGCAGTACTTC. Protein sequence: CASSRNSGSYEQYF.

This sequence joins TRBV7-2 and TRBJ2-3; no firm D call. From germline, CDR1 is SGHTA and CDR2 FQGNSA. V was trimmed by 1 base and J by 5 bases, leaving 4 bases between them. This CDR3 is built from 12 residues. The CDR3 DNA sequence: TGTGCCAGCAGCTTAGGTAAAGATACGCAGTATTTT. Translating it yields CASSLGKDTQYF.

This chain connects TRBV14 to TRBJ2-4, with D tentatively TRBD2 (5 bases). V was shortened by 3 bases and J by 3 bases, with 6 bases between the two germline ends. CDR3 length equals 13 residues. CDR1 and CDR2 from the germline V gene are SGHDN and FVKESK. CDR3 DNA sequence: TGTGCCAGCAGCCAGGCGGGCAAAAACATTCAGTACTTC. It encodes CASSQAGKNIQYF.

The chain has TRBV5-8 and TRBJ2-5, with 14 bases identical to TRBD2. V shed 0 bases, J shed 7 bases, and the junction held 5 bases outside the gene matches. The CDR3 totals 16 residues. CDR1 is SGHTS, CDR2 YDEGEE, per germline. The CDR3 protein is CASSLAGLAGGGTQYF. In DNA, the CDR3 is TGTGCCAGCAGCTTGGCCGGACTAGCGGGAGGAGGGACCCAGTACTTC.